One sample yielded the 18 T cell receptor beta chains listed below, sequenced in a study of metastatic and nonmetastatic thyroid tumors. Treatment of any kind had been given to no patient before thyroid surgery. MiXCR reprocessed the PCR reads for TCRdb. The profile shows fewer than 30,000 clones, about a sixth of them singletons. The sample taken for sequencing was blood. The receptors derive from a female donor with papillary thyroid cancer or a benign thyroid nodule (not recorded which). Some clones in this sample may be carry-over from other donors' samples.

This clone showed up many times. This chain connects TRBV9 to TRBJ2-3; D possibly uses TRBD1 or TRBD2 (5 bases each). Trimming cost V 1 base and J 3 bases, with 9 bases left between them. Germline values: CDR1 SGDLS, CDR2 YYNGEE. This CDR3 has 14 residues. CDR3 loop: CASSVLWGTDTQYF. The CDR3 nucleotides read TGTGCCAGCAGCGTATTGTGGGGGACAGATACGCAGTATTTT.

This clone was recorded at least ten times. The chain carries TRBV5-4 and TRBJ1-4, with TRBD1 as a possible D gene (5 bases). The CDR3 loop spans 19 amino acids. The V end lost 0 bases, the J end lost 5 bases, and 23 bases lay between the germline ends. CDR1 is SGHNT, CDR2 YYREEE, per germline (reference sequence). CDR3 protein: CASSLAPSWQGQGNEKLFF. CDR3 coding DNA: TGTGCCAGCAGCTTGGCCCCCTCCTGGCAGGGTCAAGGGAATGAAAAACTGTTTTTT.

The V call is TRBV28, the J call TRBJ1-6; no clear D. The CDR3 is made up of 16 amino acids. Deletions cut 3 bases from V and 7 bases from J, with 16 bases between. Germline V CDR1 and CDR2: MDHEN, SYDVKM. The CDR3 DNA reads TGTGCCAGCAGTTTCGCCCCCCGGACCCAAAATTCACCCCTCCACTTT. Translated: CASSFAPRTQNSPLHF.

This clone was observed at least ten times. CDR3 nucleotides: TGTGCCAGCAGCAGGAGTGGCGGACTAGCGGGAGTCGAGCAGTACTTC. Translating gives CASSRSGGLAGVEQYF. The chain employs TRBV7-2 and TRBJ2-7; 13 positions match TRBD2. CDR3 length: 16 amino acids. The junction had 10 bases not matched to a gene; V was cut back by 5 bases and J by 6 bases. Looked up from germline, CDR1 is SGHTA and CDR2 is FQGNSA.

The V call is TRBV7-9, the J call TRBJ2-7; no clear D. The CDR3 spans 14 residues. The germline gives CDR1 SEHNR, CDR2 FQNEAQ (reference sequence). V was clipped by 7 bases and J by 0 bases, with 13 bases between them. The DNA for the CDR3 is TGTGCCAGCACCTCCTGGCCCGGCTCCTACGAGCAGTACTTC. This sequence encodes CASTSWPGSYEQYF. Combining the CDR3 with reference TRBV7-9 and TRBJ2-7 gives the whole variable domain DTGVSQNPRHKITKRGQNVTFRCDPISEHNRLYWYRQTLGQGPEFLTYFQNEAQLEKSRLLSDRFSAERPKGSFSTLEIQRTEQGDSAMYLCASTSWPGSYEQYFGPGTRLTVT.

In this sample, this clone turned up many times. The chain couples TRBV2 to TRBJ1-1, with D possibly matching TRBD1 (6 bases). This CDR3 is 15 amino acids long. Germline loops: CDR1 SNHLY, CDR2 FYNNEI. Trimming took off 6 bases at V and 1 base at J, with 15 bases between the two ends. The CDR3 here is CASREQGSGNTEAFF. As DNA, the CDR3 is TGTGCCAGCAGGGAACAGGGCTCGGGGAACACTGAAGCTTTCTTT.

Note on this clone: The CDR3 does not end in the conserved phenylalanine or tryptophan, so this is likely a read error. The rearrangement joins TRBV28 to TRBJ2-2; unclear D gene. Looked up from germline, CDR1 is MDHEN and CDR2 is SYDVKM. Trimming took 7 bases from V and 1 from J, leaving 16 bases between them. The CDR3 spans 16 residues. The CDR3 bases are TGTGCCAGCACCAAAAATGTCGTGCGGAACACCGGGGAGCTGTTTCTT. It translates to CASTKNVVRNTGELFL.

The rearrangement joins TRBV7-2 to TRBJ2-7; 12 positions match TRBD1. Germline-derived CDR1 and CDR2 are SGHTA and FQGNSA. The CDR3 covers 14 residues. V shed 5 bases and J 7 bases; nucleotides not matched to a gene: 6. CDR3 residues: CASSRGQGAHEQYF. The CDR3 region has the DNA TGTGCCAGCAGCCGGGGACAGGGGGCCCATGAGCAGTACTTC. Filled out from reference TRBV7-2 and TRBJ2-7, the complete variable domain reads GAGVSQSPSNKVTEKGKDVELRCDPISGHTALYWYRQSLGQGLEFLIYFQGNSAPDKSGLPSDRFSAERTGGSVSTLTIQRTQQEDSAVYLCASSRGQGAHEQYFGPGTRLTVT.

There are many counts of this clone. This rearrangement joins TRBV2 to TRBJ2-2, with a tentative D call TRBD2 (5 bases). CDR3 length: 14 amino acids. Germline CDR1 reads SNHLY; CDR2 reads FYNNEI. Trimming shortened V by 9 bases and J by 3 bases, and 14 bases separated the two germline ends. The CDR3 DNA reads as TGTGCCAGGAGAGGGCACGAGGACACCGGGGAGCTGTTTTTT. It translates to CARRGHEDTGELFF.

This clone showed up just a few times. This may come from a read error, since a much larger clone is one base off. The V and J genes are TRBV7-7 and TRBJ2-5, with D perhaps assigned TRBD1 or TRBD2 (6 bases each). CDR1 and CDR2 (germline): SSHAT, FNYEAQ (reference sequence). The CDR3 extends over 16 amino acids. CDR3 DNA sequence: TGTGCTAGCAGCTTAGGGACTCAGGGGACCCAAGAGACCCAGTACTTC. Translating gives CASSLGTQGTQETQYF.

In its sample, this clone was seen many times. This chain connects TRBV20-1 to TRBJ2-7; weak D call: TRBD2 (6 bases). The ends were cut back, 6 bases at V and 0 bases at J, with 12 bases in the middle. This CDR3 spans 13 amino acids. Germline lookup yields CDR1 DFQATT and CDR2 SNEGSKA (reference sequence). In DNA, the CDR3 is TGCAGTGCCCCGGGACTTAGCTCCTACGAGCAGTACTTC. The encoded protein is CSAPGLSSYEQYF.

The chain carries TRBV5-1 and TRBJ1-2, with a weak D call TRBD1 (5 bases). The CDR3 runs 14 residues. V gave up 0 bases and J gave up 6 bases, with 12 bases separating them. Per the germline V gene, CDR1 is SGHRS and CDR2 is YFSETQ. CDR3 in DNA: TGCGCCAGCAGCTTGGGAATGGCAGGGAATGGCTACACCTTC. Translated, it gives CASSLGMAGNGYTF.

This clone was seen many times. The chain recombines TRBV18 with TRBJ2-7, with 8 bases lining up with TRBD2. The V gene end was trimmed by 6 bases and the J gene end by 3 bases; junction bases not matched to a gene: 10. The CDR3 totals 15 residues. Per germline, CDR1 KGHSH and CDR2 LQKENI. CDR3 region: CASSRPGGKGYEQYF. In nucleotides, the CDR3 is TGTGCCAGCTCCCGCCCGGGGGGGAAAGGCTACGAGCAGTACTTC.

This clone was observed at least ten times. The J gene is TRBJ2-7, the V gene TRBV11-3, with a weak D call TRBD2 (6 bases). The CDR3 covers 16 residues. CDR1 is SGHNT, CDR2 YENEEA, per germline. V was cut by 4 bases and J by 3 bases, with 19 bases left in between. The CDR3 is CASSSRDSPFVYEQYF. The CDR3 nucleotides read TGTGCCAGCAGCTCCAGGGACTCTCCTTTTGTCTACGAGCAGTACTTC.

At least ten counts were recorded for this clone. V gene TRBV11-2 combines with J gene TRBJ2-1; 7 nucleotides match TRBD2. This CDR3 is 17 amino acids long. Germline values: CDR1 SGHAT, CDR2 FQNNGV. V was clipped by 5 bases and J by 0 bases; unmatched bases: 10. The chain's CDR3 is CASSPVLAPRSYNEQFF. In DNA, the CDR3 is TGTGCCAGCAGCCCAGTACTAGCGCCGCGCTCCTACAATGAGCAGTTCTTC.

The CDR3 spells CASSEAGQGNNQPQHF. The DNA for the CDR3 is TGTGCCAGCAGTGAAGCCGGACAGGGCAACAATCAGCCCCAGCATTTT. The chain employs TRBV6-1 and TRBJ1-5, with 8 bases fitting TRBD1. Germline CDR1 and CDR2: MNHNS and SASEGT. V lost 0 bases to trimming and J lost 3 bases; unmatched junction nucleotides: 4. This CDR3 spans 16 amino acids.

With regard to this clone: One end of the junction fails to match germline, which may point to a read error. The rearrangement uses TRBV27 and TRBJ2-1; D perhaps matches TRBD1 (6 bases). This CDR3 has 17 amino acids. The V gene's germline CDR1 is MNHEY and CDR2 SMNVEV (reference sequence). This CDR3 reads CASSWGSRQGSYNERFF. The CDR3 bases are TGTGCCAGCAGTTGGGGCTCCCGTCAGGGGTCCTACAATGAGCGGTTCTTC.

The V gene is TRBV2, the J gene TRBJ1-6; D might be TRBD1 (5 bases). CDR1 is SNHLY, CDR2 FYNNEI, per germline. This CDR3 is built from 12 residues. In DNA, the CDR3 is TGTGCAAGGGGAGAAGGGCTCTCAACCCTCCACTTT. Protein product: CARGEGLSTLHF.